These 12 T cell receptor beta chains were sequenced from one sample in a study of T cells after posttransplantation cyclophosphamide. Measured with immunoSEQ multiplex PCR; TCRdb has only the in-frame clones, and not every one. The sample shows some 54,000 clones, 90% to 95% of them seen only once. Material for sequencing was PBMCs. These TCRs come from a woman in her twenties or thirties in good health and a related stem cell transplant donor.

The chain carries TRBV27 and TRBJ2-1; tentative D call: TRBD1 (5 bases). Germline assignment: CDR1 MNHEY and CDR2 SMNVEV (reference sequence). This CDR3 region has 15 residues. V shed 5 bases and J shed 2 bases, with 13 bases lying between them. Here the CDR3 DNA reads TGTGCCAGCAGTCCTCGGCAGGGAACCTACAATGAGCAGTTCTTC. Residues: CASSPRQGTYNEQFF.

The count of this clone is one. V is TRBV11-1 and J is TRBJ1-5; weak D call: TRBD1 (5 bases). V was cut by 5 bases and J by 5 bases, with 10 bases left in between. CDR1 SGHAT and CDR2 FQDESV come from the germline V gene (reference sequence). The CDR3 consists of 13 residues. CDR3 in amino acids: CASSTDSYQPQHF. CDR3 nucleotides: TGTGCCAGCAGCACCGACAGTTATCAGCCCCAGCATTTT.

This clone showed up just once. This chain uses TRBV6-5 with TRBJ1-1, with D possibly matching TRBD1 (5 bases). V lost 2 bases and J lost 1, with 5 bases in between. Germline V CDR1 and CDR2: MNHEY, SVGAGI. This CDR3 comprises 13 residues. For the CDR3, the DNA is TGTGCCAGCAGTTACGGACAGAACACTGAAGCTTTCTTT. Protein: CASSYGQNTEAFF.

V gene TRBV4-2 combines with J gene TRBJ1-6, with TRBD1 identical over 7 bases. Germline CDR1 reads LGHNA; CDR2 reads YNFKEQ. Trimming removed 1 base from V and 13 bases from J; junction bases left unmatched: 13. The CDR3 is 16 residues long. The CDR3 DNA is TGTGCCAGCAGCCAAGGGGGACAGAGGACCCTAATTCCCCTCCACTTT. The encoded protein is CASSQGGQRTLIPLHF.

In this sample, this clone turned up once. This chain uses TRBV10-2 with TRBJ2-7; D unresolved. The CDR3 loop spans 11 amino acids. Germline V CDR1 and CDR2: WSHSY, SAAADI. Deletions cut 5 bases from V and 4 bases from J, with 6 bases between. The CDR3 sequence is CASSNSYEQYF. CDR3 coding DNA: TGCGCCAGCAGTAACTCTTACGAGCAGTACTTC.

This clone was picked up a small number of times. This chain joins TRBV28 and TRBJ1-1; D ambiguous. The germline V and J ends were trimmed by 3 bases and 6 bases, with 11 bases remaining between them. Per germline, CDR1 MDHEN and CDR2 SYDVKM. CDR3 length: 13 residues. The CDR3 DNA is TGTGCCAGCAGTTTGCCTGAGATCGCTGAAGCTTTCTTT. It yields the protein CASSLPEIAEAFF.

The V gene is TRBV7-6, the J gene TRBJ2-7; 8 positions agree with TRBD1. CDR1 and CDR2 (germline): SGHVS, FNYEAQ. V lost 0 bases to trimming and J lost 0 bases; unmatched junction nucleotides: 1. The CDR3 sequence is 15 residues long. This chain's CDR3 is CASSLAGTGSYEQYF. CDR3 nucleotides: TGTGCCAGCAGCTTAGCCGGGACAGGCTCCTACGAGCAGTACTTC.

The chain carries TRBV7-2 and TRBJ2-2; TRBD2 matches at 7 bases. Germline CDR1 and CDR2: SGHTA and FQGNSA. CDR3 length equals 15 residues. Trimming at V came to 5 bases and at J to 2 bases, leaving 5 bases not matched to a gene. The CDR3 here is CASSHQRGNTGELFF. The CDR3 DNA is TGTGCCAGCAGCCATCAGCGGGGCAACACCGGGGAGCTGTTTTTT.

The CDR3 DNA follows: TGTGCCATCAGTGAGTCGACGAGGGGGGGCTACAATGAGCAGTTCTTC. This encodes CAISESTRGGYNEQFF. The gene calls are TRBV10-3 and TRBJ2-1; possibly TRBD2 for D (7 bases). The CDR3 covers 16 residues. Per the germline V gene, CDR1 is ENHRY and CDR2 is SYGVKD. V was trimmed by 0 bases and J by 3 bases, leaving 12 bases between them.

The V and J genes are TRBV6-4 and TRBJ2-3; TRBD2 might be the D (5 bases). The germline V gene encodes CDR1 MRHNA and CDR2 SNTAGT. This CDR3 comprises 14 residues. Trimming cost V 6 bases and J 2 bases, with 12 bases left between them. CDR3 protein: CASSPGENTDTQYF. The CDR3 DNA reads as TGTGCCAGCAGCCCCGGGGAGAACACAGATACGCAGTATTTT.

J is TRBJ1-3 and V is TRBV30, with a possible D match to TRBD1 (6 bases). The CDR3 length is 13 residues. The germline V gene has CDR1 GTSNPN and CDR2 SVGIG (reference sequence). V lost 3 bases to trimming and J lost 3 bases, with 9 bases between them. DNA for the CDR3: TGTGCCTGGAGCAGGGGATTTGGAAACACCATATATTTT. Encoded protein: CAWSRGFGNTIYF.

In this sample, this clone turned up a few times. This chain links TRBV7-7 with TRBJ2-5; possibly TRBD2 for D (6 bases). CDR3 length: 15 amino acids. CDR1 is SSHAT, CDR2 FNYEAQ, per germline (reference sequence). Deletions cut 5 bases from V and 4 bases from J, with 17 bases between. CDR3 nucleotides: TGTGCCAGCAGCGCGGGGCGGGTTTATTCAGAGACCCAGTACTTC. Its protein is CASSAGRVYSETQYF.